This TCR beta chain comes out of a study of T cell changes during pregnancy in multiple sclerosis (dated by TCRdb to about 2019). Describing the broader study: In women with multiple sclerosis, the researchers looked at how the T cell repertoire shifted as pregnancy progressed.

Points on this clone: The clone's antigen remains unknown. No much larger clone is present one base from it, and per-base qualities are unavailable.

At the junction V is shortened by 6 bases and J by 1 base; bases outside the gene matches: 5. Spanning cysteine to phenylalanine, the CDR3 consists of 15 amino acids. Only the CDR3 part of the read is kept: 45 bases, read in frame from the first base. The germline V gene supplies CDR1 MNHNS and CDR2 SASEGT. The library was built by means of the immunoSEQ multiplex PCR assay. TCRdb limited this immuneACCESS table to in-frame rearrangements with V and J called. A share of clones is missing; checked studies link under half to unresolved V genes, and the rest is unexplained. The sample profile shows some 80,000 clones; roughly nine tenths of them were found once. The ten top clones hold 1.4% of the sample.

Recombination linked TRBV6-1 to TRBJ2-7; TRBD2 lines up with 11 middle nucleotides. The sample in question was peripheral blood, obtained before pregnancy. This TCR derives from a female donor with multiple sclerosis, enrolled in a pregnancy study. The encoded CDR3 is CASRVTSGDSYEQYF. The DNA sequence is as follows: TGTGCCAGCAGAGTGACTAGCGGGGATTCCTACGAGCAGTACTTC.